This T cell receptor (beta chain) was obtained from a study of T cells in Graves' hyperthyroidism and ophthalmopathy (dated by TCRdb to about 2019). Study-wide context: Peripheral blood was collected at initial diagnosis, before any treatment. To identify distinguishing TCR V-J signatures, a discovery cohort of 95 to 100 patients was used, comprising 43 with Graves' ophthalmopathy and about 59 with stable Graves' hyperthyroidism. Prospective prediction of ophthalmopathy was tested in an independent validation cohort of under 20 hyperthyroidism patients and some 17 patients who later progressed to ophthalmopathy. The 95 to 100 discovery patients were divided at random into training and test sets in a 7:3 ratio. The study also compared thyroid tissue and blood T-cell repertoires from roughly 6 Graves' hyperthyroidism patients. After sampling, hyperthyroidism patients received methimazole starting at 30 mg daily, and ophthalmopathy patients received high-dose intravenous methylprednisolone. The paper reports TCR Vbeta CDR3 sequencing of over 120 peripheral blood samples: around 41 ophthalmopathy, fewer than 85 hyperthyroidism and about 17 progressor patients.

This clonotype was detected many times. Its binding antigen is unknown. It has no much larger one-base neighbor in the sample; base qualities were not kept. The trim is 7 bases for V and 2 bases for J, with a gap of 6 bases between the germline ends. Reading the germline V gene gives CDR1 SNHLY and CDR2 FYNNEI. There are 12 amino acids in the CDR3, from cysteine to phenylalanine inclusive. Only the CDR3 portion is preserved as DNA: 36 bases, with reading frame beginning at the first base. The TCR beta CDR3 regions were amplified from RNA transcripts. A first-round RT-PCR of the TCR CDR3 used the HTBI primer set with the Qiagen OneStep RT-PCR kit. The libraries were constructed in a second round of multiplex PCR and then size-selected and purified. Paired-end sequencing of the libraries was performed with 100 bp reads on an Illumina HiSeq2000. The paper's data handling went like this. SOAPnuke was used to process the raw data, throwing out any read that contained adapters or uncalled bases, had a mean Phred below 15, or lacked an exact constant-primer or identifier match. COPE v1.2.5 was used to merge the high-quality paired reads, and each unique nucleotide sequence was defined as a clonotype. MiTCR v1.1 was used to align clonotypes to the IMGT TRBV, TRBD and TRBJ reference segments. Analysis was restricted to V-J combinations with a frequency above 0.0001, which covered 98% to 99.2% of repertoires. A TCS score was defined as the ratio between F50 (clonal expansion) and ExV (chaos), using BLOSUM62-based TCRdist between CDR3 peptides within each V-J. Welch's t-statistics and random forest reduced roughly 530 V-J features to around 14, which were used in a naive Bayes classifier (R e1071). TCRdb reprocessed the public reads (quality trimming at Q25 with fastp, clone calling with MiXCR) and kept in-frame beta chains. Records with the same CDR3 protein are collapsed into one entry carrying the most frequent genes and DNA. TCRdb, not the original authors, processed these V and J calls. This sample has some 650,000 distinct CDR3 sequences in its table, and 16% of those were observed once. About 3.5% of the sample rests with the top ten.

Ophthalmopathy patients had moderately to severely active disease, Clinical Activity Score of at least 3, NOSPECS grade of at least 4, and duration under 3 months. The study excluded patients with uncontrolled infections, other autoimmune diseases, pregnancy or lactation. Diagnoses relied on clinical symptoms, serum thyroxine and TRAb, thyroid ultrasound and orbital computed tomography. PBMCs were separated from under 12 ml of fresh peripheral blood using Ficoll-Paque density gradient centrifugation. Total RNA was extracted with Trizol reagent, and quality was checked on an Agilent 2100 Bioanalyzer. Study-level results and caveats: No statistical method was used to set the sample size in advance, and investigators knew the group allocation. Most expanded thyroid clonotypes (frequency above 0.001) were also detected in blood, a finding suggesting that blood repertoires may reflect thyroid immune responses. A 13 V-J signature model separated ophthalmopathy from stable hyperthyroidism, with around 88% sensitivity and 81.08% specificity in cross-validation and 80%/75% in testing. During validation, the model predicted progression to ophthalmopathy a median of approximately 6.5 months ahead of onset, with more than 55% sensitivity and more than 72% specificity.

Sequencing input: blood. The receptor was isolated from a woman in her thirties or forties with Graves' ophthalmopathy. The rearrangement combines TRBV2 with TRBJ2-4, with no confident D gene call. The nucleotide sequence reads TGTGCCAGCACAGGACCCAAAAACATTCAGTACTTC. Its coded protein is CASTGPKNIQYF. Reference TRBV2 and TRBJ2-4 proteins supply the regions before and after the CDR3; the full variable domain is: EPEVTQTPSHQVTQMGQEVILRCVPISNHLYFYWYRQILGQKVEFLVSFYNNEISEKSEIFDDQFSVERPDGSNFTLKIRSTKLEDSAMYFCASTGPKNIQYFGAGTRLSVL.